The rows below give T cell receptor beta chains drawn from one sample of a study of blood T cell repertoires in COVID-19. The assay was immunoSEQ multiplex PCR, and TCRdb's table has in-frame clones only and misses some. The sample carries approximately 450,000 clones, nearly 90% recorded once. Sample: PBMCs or T cells enriched from blood (not recorded which). Receptors originate from a woman under 30 with acute COVID-19. Both conserved end residues are part of each CDR3. D genes are given only for firm matches. Clone size is not always given. Where it is, it says once, few, many or a class for expanded clones.

j_call | v_call | clone_size | d_call | cdr3_aa | cdr3_nt
TRBJ2-5 | TRBV11-2 | NA | TRBD2 | CASLAVETQYF | TGTGCCAGCCTAGCGGTAGAGACCCAGTACTTC
TRBJ2-7 | TRBV24-1 | NA | NA | CATSGGHDNIYEQYF | TGTGCCACCAGTGGTGGCCACGATAACATCTACGAGCAGTACTTC
TRBJ1-1 | TRBV2 | NA | NA | CASRKLLGATEAFF | TGTGCCAGCAGAAAGCTTTTAGGGGCCACTGAAGCTTTCTTT
TRBJ2-5 | TRBV5-1 | NA | TRBD1 | CASSSGTGGVETQYF | TGCGCCAGCAGTTCCGGGACAGGGGGCGTTGAGACCCAGTACTTC
TRBJ2-1 | TRBV19 | NA | TRBD1 | CASKDRDREYNEQFF | TGTGCCAGTAAAGACCGGGACAGGGAGTACAATGAGCAGTTCTTC
TRBJ2-2 | TRBV5-4 | NA | TRBD2 | CASSLTSGTSFSGELFF | TGTGCCAGCAGCTTGACCTCCGGGACTAGCTTCTCCGGGGAGCTGTTTTTT
TRBJ1-2 | TRBV19 | NA | NA | CASSASGTRGSHGYTF | TGTGCCAGTAGTGCATCCGGGACAAGGGGTTCCCATGGCTACACCTTC
TRBJ1-2 | TRBV15 | NA | NA | CATSRDRFAGSGYTF | TGTGCCACCAGCAGAGATCGGTTCGCAGGGTCAGGCTACACCTTC
TRBJ2-1 | TRBV7-8 | few | TRBD2 | CASSPGGNNEQFF | TGTGCCAGCAGCCCCGGGGGGAACAATGAGCAGTTCTTC
TRBJ1-2 | TRBV3-1/TRBV3-2 | NA | NA | CASSGDTYGYTF | TGTGCCAGCAGCGGGGACACCTATGGCTACACCTTC
TRBJ2-7 | TRBV7-2 | NA | TRBD2 | CASSQGLASYEQYF | TGTGCCAGCAGCCAGGGACTAGCCTCCTACGAGCAGTACTTC
TRBJ1-3 | TRBV7-9 | NA | NA | CASSLSGSGNTIYF | TGTGCCAGCAGCTTATCGGGCTCTGGAAACACCATATATTTT
TRBJ2-1 | TRBV9 | NA | TRBD2 | CASAGGLATNNEQFF | TGTGCCAGCGCGGGTGGACTAGCGACCAACAATGAGCAGTTCTTC
TRBJ1-5 | TRBV3-1/TRBV3-2 | NA | TRBD1 | CASSSRDRGNQPQHF | TGTGCCAGCAGTTCACGTGACAGGGGCAATCAGCCCCAGCATTTT
TRBJ2-5 | TRBV5-1 | many | TRBD1 | CASSLVGDRGETQYF | TGCGCCAGCAGCTTGGTGGGGGACAGGGGGGAGACCCAGTACTTC
TRBJ2-4 | TRBV7-2 | NA | TRBD2 | CASSLGEGPGAKNIQYF | TGTGCCAGCAGCTTAGGGGAGGGGCCAGGGGCCAAAAACATTCAGTACTTC